The 23 T cell receptor beta chains below all came from one sample that was sequenced in a study of a mutant IDH1 vaccine in newly diagnosed glioma. Time point reported: week 35, safety follow-up. What each vaccine dose contained was 300 ug of mutant IDH1 20-mer peptide, accompanied by topical imiquimod. The table came from immunoSEQ multiplex PCR; TCRdb's copy has only in-frame clones and leaves some out. Of roughly 60,000 clones in the sample, 65% to 75% were seen once. These receptors' antigens are unknown. This material consisted of PBMCs, taken from a glioma patient whose treatment included an IDH1 peptide vaccine. These receptors all stem from a man in his forties or fifties with glioma.

This clone has a handful of counts. V and J are TRBV10-3 and TRBJ1-2; TRBD1 matches at 12 bases. V gave up 3 bases and J gave up 8 bases; unmatched junction bases: 7. Germline CDR1 and CDR2: ENHRY and SYGVKD. This CDR3 has 15 amino acids. The CDR3 region is CAISEPSGQGAGYTF. Here the CDR3 DNA reads TGTGCCATCAGTGAACCTTCGGGACAGGGGGCGGGCTACACCTTC.

The chain has TRBV6-1 and TRBJ1-2; maybe TRBD1 (6 bases). The CDR3 extends over 12 amino acids. Trimming left V 6 bases short and J 6 bases short, with 11 bases between. Per germline, CDR1 MNHNS and CDR2 SASEGT. CDR3 in DNA: TGTGCCAGCAGAGAGACAGGAGATGGCTACACCTTC. Translated: CASRETGDGYTF.

This chain links TRBV27 with TRBJ1-1; a possible D gene is TRBD1 (6 bases). Per the germline V gene, CDR1 is MNHEY and CDR2 is SMNVEV (reference sequence). V was pared by 8 bases and J by 11 bases, with 18 bases between. CDR3 length: 12 residues. CDR3 nucleotides: TGTGCCAGCGGCCGACAGGCCAGCCAGGCTTTCTTT. Residues: CASGRQASQAFF.

The rearrangement links TRBV29-1 to TRBJ2-2, with 9 positions matching TRBD1. Germline V CDR1 and CDR2: SQVTM, ANQGSEA. This CDR3 has 12 amino acids. Trimming removed 7 bases from V and 5 bases from J; junction bases left unmatched: 2. DNA for the CDR3: TGCAGCGCCGGACAGGGGACCGGGGAGCTGTTTTTT. This encodes CSAGQGTGELFF.

This rearrangement joins TRBV10-3 to TRBJ2-7, with D perhaps TRBD1 (6 bases). This CDR3 has 13 residues. Trimming removed 11 bases at V and 6 bases at J, with 20 bases between. Per the germline V gene, CDR1 is ENHRY and CDR2 is SYGVKD. CDR3 in DNA: TGTGCCGCCATGAACAGGGAGAATACCGAGCAGTACTTC. Residues: CAAMNRENTEQYF.

V is TRBV2 and J is TRBJ2-3; D is possibly TRBD1 (5 bases). The CDR3 length is 16 residues. The V end lost 5 bases, the J end lost 7 bases, and 22 bases lay between the germline ends. Germline CDR1 and CDR2: SNHLY and FYNNEI. This CDR3 is CASSPPRSSGIYTQYF. CDR3 coding DNA: TGTGCCAGCAGTCCTCCCAGGTCCTCAGGGATTTATACGCAGTATTTT.

The chain joins TRBV2 to TRBJ2-5; no clear D gene. Germline V lookup: CDR1 SNHLY, CDR2 FYNNEI. V was cut by 7 bases and J by 0 bases, with 9 bases left in between. The CDR3 extends over 13 amino acids. The CDR3 DNA is TGTGCCAGCACTAAGGCGGACCAAGAGACCCAGTACTTC. Encoded protein: CASTKADQETQYF.

V usage is TRBV2 and J usage is TRBJ2-3; D unclear. This CDR3 contains 12 residues. From germline, CDR1 is SNHLY and CDR2 FYNNEI. The germline V and J ends were trimmed by 3 bases and 2 bases, with 3 bases remaining between them. The CDR3 coding sequence is TGTGCCAGCAGTGAGACCACAGATACGCAGTATTTT. It encodes CASSETTDTQYF.

V and J are TRBV4-3 and TRBJ2-5, with D possibly matching TRBD2 (5 bases). Germline V CDR1 and CDR2: LGHNA, YSLEER. V lost 1 base, J lost 5 bases, and 11 bases lay in between. CDR3 size: 14 residues. CDR3: CASSQGSRRETQYF. Here the CDR3 DNA reads TGCGCCAGCAGCCAAGGTTCTCGGAGGGAGACCCAGTACTTC.

V gene TRBV19 combines with J gene TRBJ1-5, with 9 bases that match TRBD1. The CDR3 runs 15 residues. From germline, CDR1 is LNHDA and CDR2 SQIVND (reference sequence). With 10 bases clipped from V and 5 bases from J, the junction kept 12 bases outside the gene matches. The CDR3 here is CATAGTGKVDQPQHF. The CDR3 bases are TGTGCCACCGCCGGGACAGGGAAAGTCGATCAGCCCCAGCATTTT.

V is TRBV5-1 and J is TRBJ2-6; D not certain. Germline CDR1 SGHRS, CDR2 YFSETQ. V was cut by 3 bases and J by 11 bases, with 18 bases left in between. The CDR3 runs 15 residues. In DNA, the CDR3 is TGCGCCAGCAGCTCAGATGACACCACTTTCGACGTCCTGACTTTC. Translating it yields CASSSDDTTFDVLTF.

By share, this clone counts as medium-sized. DNA of the CDR3: TGTGCCAGCTCACCCTCTTCAGGGGAGGAAACCTTC. Amino acid sequence: CASSPSSGEETF. This chain links TRBV18 with TRBJ1-2, with a tentative D call TRBD1 (6 bases). V was cut by 3 bases and J by 14 bases, with 16 bases left in between. Germline V gene sequence: CDR1 KGHSH, CDR2 LQKENI. This CDR3 has 12 residues.

The rearrangement uses TRBV30 and TRBJ2-2; no clear D gene. Trimming left V 2 bases short and J 2 bases short, with 9 bases between. The CDR3 has 14 amino acids. Germline CDR1 reads GTSNPN; CDR2 reads SVGIG (reference sequence). CDR3 sequence reads: CAWSINRNTGELFF. The CDR3 DNA follows: TGTGCCTGGAGTATTAACAGAAACACCGGGGAGCTGTTTTTT.

This chain links TRBV7-9 with TRBJ1-4, with D perhaps TRBD1 (6 bases). V was clipped by 6 bases and J by 1 base, with 15 bases between them. The length of the CDR3 is 16 residues. The germline CDR1 and CDR2 sequences are SEHNR and FQNEAQ (reference sequence). This chain's CDR3 is CASRGTGSGTNEKLFF. CDR3 nucleotide sequence: TGTGCCAGCAGAGGAACAGGGTCAGGAACTAATGAAAAACTGTTTTTT.

The rearrangement joins TRBV10-3 to TRBJ1-4; 7 bases are a match to TRBD1. The junction had 8 bases not matched to a gene; V was cut back by 5 bases and J by 8 bases. Germline values: CDR1 ENHRY, CDR2 SYGVKD. The CDR3 consists of 14 residues. The CDR3 DNA reads as TGTGCCATCAGTCCAGGGGGGGGAGAGGAAAAACTGTTTTTT. This translates into CAISPGGGEEKLFF.

This sequence joins TRBV5-6 and TRBJ1-1, with 10 positions matching TRBD1. CDR3 size: 14 residues. V was pared by 4 bases and J by 6 bases, with 6 bases of the junction left unmatched. Germline loops: CDR1 SGHDT, CDR2 YYEEEE. The CDR3, as DNA: TGTGCCAGCAGCAGGTGGGACAGGGGTGCTGAAGCTTTCTTT. Its protein is CASSRWDRGAEAFF.

This clone was detected a few times. V usage is TRBV11-2 and J usage is TRBJ2-7, with D unresolved. The V gene lost 0 bases and the J gene lost 2 bases, with 11 bases spanning the gap. The length of the CDR3 is 15 residues. Germline assignment: CDR1 SGHAT and CDR2 FQNNGV. The CDR3 spells CASSLDARLAYEQYF. CDR3 DNA: TGTGCCAGCAGCTTAGATGCTCGGCTGGCCTACGAGCAGTACTTC.

The chain has TRBV19 and TRBJ2-4; the D call may be TRBD1 or TRBD2 (5 bases each). V gave up 11 bases and J gave up 1 base, with 18 bases separating them. Germline loops: CDR1 LNHDA, CDR2 SQIVND (reference sequence). The CDR3 spans 15 residues. CDR3 in DNA: TGTGCCTCCCAGGACGGGGCGGCGGCCAAAAACATTCAGTACTTC. Its protein is CASQDGAAAKNIQYF.

V usage is TRBV9 and J usage is TRBJ2-1; TRBD2 matches 11 bases. CDR3 length equals 16 residues. Germline CDR1 and CDR2: SGDLS and YYNGEE. The ends lost 1 base at V and 0 bases at J; junction bases unmatched: 0. The CDR3 region has the DNA TGTGCCAGCAGCGTACTAGCGGGGGGCTCCTACAATGAGCAGTTCTTC. The encoded protein is CASSVLAGGSYNEQFF.

The chain carries TRBV5-1 and TRBJ1-6; D may be TRBD1 (5 bases). Trimming stripped 7 bases from V and 13 bases from J, with 18 bases between. The CDR3 extends over 13 amino acids. Per the germline V gene, CDR1 is SGHRS and CDR2 is YFSETQ. The CDR3 bases are TGCGCCAGCGTCCAAAATCGGGGGGATCCCCTCCACTTT. The encoded protein is CASVQNRGDPLHF.

The chain is built from TRBV19 and TRBJ1-2, with a tentative D call TRBD1 (6 bases). The germline CDR1 and CDR2 sequences are LNHDA and SQIVND (reference sequence). This CDR3 comprises 13 residues. Trimming pared 5 bases from V and 7 bases from J, leaving 14 bases between. CDR3 nucleotide sequence: TGTGCCAGTAGTTATACAGGGATGAGTGGCTACACCTTC. Translated: CASSYTGMSGYTF.

This chain connects TRBV13 to TRBJ2-7; TRBD2 matches 9 bases. The CDR3 is made up of 15 amino acids. Unmatched junction bases numbered 1, after V lost 0 bases and J lost 1 base. Germline V gene sequence: CDR1 PRHDT, CDR2 FYEKMQ (reference sequence). As DNA, the CDR3 is TGTGCCAGCAGCTTAGGAAGCGGGGGGTCCTACGAGCAGTACTTC. Translation gives CASSLGSGGSYEQYF.

The genes are TRBV5-1 and TRBJ1-1, with D perhaps matching TRBD1 (6 bases). V shed 3 bases and J shed 4 bases, with 19 bases lying between them. CDR3 length: 16 amino acids. Germline assignment: CDR1 SGHRS and CDR2 YFSETQ. CDR3 amino acids: CASSSWTEAKRTEAFF. CDR3 bases: TGCGCCAGCAGCTCCTGGACAGAGGCCAAGCGCACTGAAGCTTTCTTT.